These T cell receptor beta chains were read from a single sample in a study of T cells in Graves' hyperthyroidism and ophthalmopathy. TCRdb itself ran the multiplex PCR reads through MiXCR, one entry per CDR3 protein. The table has roughly 400,000 distinct CDR3 sequences, about 14% seen once. Sequenced: blood. These receptors were obtained from a man in his fifties with Graves' ophthalmopathy. Each CDR3 is given with its conserved first and last residue. Each record gives: clone size, J gene, V gene, D gene, CDR3 DNA, CDR3 protein. A D gene is named only where the DNA matches it firmly. A row's size may be missing; if present it is once, few, many or a size class.

many	TRBJ1-5	TRBV3-1	-	TGTGCCAGCAGCCAAGTGGGTGTCGGGGTTGGCAATCAGCCCCAGCATTTT	CASSQVGVGVGNQPQHF
-	TRBJ2-5	TRBV28	-	TGTGCCAGCGGACATGGTACCCAGTACTTC	CASGHGTQYF
-	TRBJ2-3	TRBV29-1	TRBD2	TGCAGCGCAGGGACTAGCGGGAGGGGCACAGATACGCAGTATTTT	CSAGTSGRGTDTQYF
many	TRBJ1-1	TRBV20-1	-	TGCAGTGCTGCACTAGTTGGGACTGAAGCTTTCTTT	CSAALVGTEAFF
few	TRBJ2-7	TRBV10-3	-	TGTGCCATCAGCTTTGACTCCTCGAGCTCCTACGAGCAGTACTTC	CAISFDSSSSYEQYF
-	TRBJ2-4	TRBV5-1	-	TGCGCCAGCAGCCCCGGGCCGGCAGTTAAAAACATTCAGTACTTC	CASSPGPAVKNIQYF
many	TRBJ2-7	TRBV18	TRBD2	TGTGCCAGCTCACCAAACATAGGACGGACACTAGCGGGGTACTACGAGCAGTACTTC	CASSPNIGRTLAGYYEQYF
-	TRBJ2-2	TRBV4-1	TRBD2	TGCGCCAGCAGCCAAGCGTTCGGGAGGACCGGGGAGCTGTTTTTT	CASSQAFGRTGELFF
many	TRBJ2-3	TRBV6-6	TRBD2	TGTGCCAGCAGTTACTCGGCGGGGGACCCAGATACGCAGTATTTT	CASSYSAGDPDTQYF
many	TRBJ1-2	TRBV28	-	TGTGCCAGCAGTTTATGGGGGGGCGCTGCTAACTATGGCTACACCTTC	CASSLWGGAANYGYTF
few	TRBJ1-5	TRBV5-6	-	TGTGCCAGCAGCACGATGACGGGGTTGGGGTCCCAGCATTTT	CASSTMTGLGSQHF
-	TRBJ2-2	TRBV11-1	-	TGTGCCAGCAGCCCCAGGGGAGCGGGGACCGGGGAGCTGTTTTTT	CASSPRGAGTGELFF
-	TRBJ2-7	TRBV6-1	-	TGTGCCAGCAGTGAAGCGGTCTCCTACGAGCAGTACTTC	CASSEAVSYEQYF
many	TRBJ2-7	TRBV2	TRBD2	TGTGCCAGCAGTAAATTTAGCGGGTCTTCCTACGAGCAGTACTTC	CASSKFSGSSYEQYF
many	TRBJ2-1	TRBV7-2	TRBD2	TGTGCCAGCAGTCCGGGACTAGCAAACAATGAGCAGTTCTTC	CASSPGLANNEQFF
few	TRBJ1-3	TRBV7-6	-	TGTGCCAGCAGCTTAGTGGCGGGGCGAGGGGTCTCTGGAAACACCATATATTTT	CASSLVAGRGVSGNTIYF
many	TRBJ2-3	TRBV6-1	TRBD2	TGTGCCAGCAGGCCTCGGTTGGGACTAGCGGGAGGAGGTTTCAGAGATACGCAGTATTTT	CASRPRLGLAGGGFRDTQYF
many	TRBJ2-5	TRBV20-1	-	TGCAGTGCTTACCGGGGGGAGACCCAGTACTTC	CSAYRGETQYF
many	TRBJ2-5	TRBV3-1	TRBD1	TGTGCCAGCAGCCAGACAAGGACAGGGCGGGAGACCCAGTACTTC	CASSQTRTGRETQYF
many	TRBJ1-4	TRBV11-2	-	TGTGCCAGCAGCAGGATCCCAAGCGCTAATGAAAAACTGTTTTTT	CASSRIPSANEKLFF
-	TRBJ2-7	TRBV5-1	-	TGCGCCAGCAGCGATTACCCTCGCGGAGATTATATCTACGAGCAGTACTTC	CASSDYPRGDYIYEQYF
many	TRBJ1-5	TRBV5-1	-	TGCGCCAGCAGTGCCCTGGGGGGTGATCAGCCCCAGCATTTT	CASSALGGDQPQHF
many	TRBJ2-3	TRBV11-2	-	TGTGCCAGCAGCACCCTAAGAGGATTTGCAGATACGCAGTATTTT	CASSTLRGFADTQYF
few	TRBJ2-1	TRBV10-3	-	TGTGCCATCAGTCCTAGCCTGGTTGTGCAGTTCTTC	CAISPSLVVQFF
many	TRBJ2-1	TRBV7-9	TRBD2	TGTGCCAGCAGCTTAAGGCTAGCGGGAGACAATGAGCAGTTCTTC	CASSLRLAGDNEQFF
many	TRBJ1-2	TRBV30	-	TGTGCCTGGAGATTTCGATCCGGGGGCGCAAACTATGGCTACACCTTC	CAWRFRSGGANYGYTF
few	TRBJ2-7	TRBV29-1	-	TGCAGCGTTGAAGTCGAAGGAGGGACCGCTGTTACCTACGAGCAGTACTTC	CSVEVEGGTAVTYEQYF
many	TRBJ1-2	TRBV20-1	TRBD1	TGCAGTGCCCAGGAAGGGACAGTCTATGGCTACACCTTC	CSAQEGTVYGYTF